The 4 T cell receptor beta chains given below trace back to one sample, sequenced in a study of cytomegalovirus exposure and HLA in healthy donors. Clones were read by immunoSEQ multiplex PCR, and TCRdb kept only the in-frame ones, dropping some. The data contain around 71,000 clones, around 95% of them seen just once; the ten biggest clones take up 1.4%. The specimen was PBMCs. The receptors come from a man aged 18 to 29 in good health and CMV-seropositive.

This chain connects TRBV28 to TRBJ2-4, with 10 bases aligning to TRBD2. The germline V gene encodes CDR1 MDHEN and CDR2 SYDVKM. The CDR3 length is 15 residues. The trim removed 5 bases at V and 5 bases at J, leaving 6 bases unmatched. This CDR3 is CASSEIAGGENIQYF. The CDR3 region has the DNA TGTGCCAGCAGTGAAATAGCGGGAGGCGAAAACATTCAGTACTTC. The full variable domain, rest sourced from reference TRBV28 and TRBJ2-4, is DVKVTQSSRYLVKRTGEKVFLECVQDMDHENMFWYRQDPGLGLRLIYFSYDVKMKEKGDIPEGYSVSREKKERFSLILESASTNQTSMYLCASSEIAGGENIQYFGAGTRLSVL.

The chain recombines TRBV11-3 with TRBJ2-1, with 7 bases identical to TRBD1. The V segment lost 0 bases and the J segment 9 bases; nucleotides outside the gene matches: 11. The CDR3 consists of 16 residues. Germline V CDR1 and CDR2: SGHNT, YENEEA. CDR3 in DNA: TGTGCCAGCAGCTTAGATCGGGCAGGGGGAAACGCTGAGCAGTTCTTC. This sequence encodes CASSLDRAGGNAEQFF.

The rearrangement uses TRBV6-5 and TRBJ2-1, with D maybe TRBD1 (5 bases). Germline CDR1 is MNHEY and CDR2 is SVGAGI. The CDR3 is 13 residues long. V was shortened by 5 bases and J by 3 bases, with 8 bases between the two germline ends. The CDR3, as DNA: TGTGCCAGCAGTGACAGATACTACAATGAGCAGTTCTTC. Encoded protein: CASSDRYYNEQFF.

V and J are TRBV6-5 and TRBJ2-2; D is perhaps TRBD1 (5 bases). Germline CDR1 MNHEY, CDR2 SVGAGI. This CDR3 is built from 13 residues. Trimming removed 0 bases from V and 6 bases from J, with 5 bases in between. This CDR3 reads CASSYSGPGELFF. The DNA for the CDR3 is TGTGCCAGCAGTTACTCGGGGCCCGGGGAGCTGTTTTTT.